This entry describes one T cell receptor (beta chain). Its antigen is unknown. TCR beta cDNA was generated via 5'RACE template switching incorporating UMIs. TCRdb re-called the 5' RACE reads and catalogs CDR3 proteins one per entry, DNA excluded. Its table lists about 460,000 distinct CDR3 sequences. The data originate from a study of T cells expressing NK-cell markers. Findings and caveats of the study: Of the CD8+ T cell pool in roughly 6 donors, roughly 1.0-7.5% was accounted for by dominant NKG2C+ clonotypes. HCMV specificity of expanded NKG2C+ T cell clones remained unclear.

The CDR3 runs to 15 residues. Germline V gene data show CDR1 as DFQATT and CDR2 as SNEGSKA (reference sequence). The sample taken for sequencing was blood T cells: a sorted CD56 or NKG2C T cell subset, CD4+ or CD8+ T cells, or bulk PBMC T cells (not recorded which). The chain recombines TRBV20-1 with TRBJ2-5; the TCRdb D gene call, TRBD1, has no DNA to confirm it. The TCR was taken from a woman in her forties or fifties in good health. CDR3 sequence reads: CSARWDRLYQETQYF.